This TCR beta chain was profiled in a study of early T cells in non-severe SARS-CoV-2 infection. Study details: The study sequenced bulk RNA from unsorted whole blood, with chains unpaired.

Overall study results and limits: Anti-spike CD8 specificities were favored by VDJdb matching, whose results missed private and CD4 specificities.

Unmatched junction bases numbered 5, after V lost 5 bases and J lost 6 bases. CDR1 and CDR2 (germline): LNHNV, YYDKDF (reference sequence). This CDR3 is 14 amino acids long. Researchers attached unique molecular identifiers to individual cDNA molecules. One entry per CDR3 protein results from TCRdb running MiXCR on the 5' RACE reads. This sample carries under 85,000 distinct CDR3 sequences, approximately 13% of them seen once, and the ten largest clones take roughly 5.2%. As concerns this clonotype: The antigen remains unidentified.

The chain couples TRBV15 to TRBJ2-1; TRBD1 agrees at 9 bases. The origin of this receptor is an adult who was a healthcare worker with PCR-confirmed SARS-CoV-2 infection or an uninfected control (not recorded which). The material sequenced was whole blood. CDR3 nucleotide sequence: TGTGCCACCAGCGGTAGGACAGGGGTCAATGAGCAGTTCTTC. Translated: CATSGRTGVNEQFF.